This TCR beta chain stems from a study of T cell responses to AZD1222 COVID-19 vaccine. Libraries were prepared by immunoSEQ multiplex PCR; TCRdb keeps only in-frame clonotypes and omits some of them. The sample carries 90,000 to 100,000 clones, about 89% recorded once. The input for sequencing was peripheral blood, taken on day 0 of AZD1222 vaccination. The TCR comes from an adult in good health.

The CDR3 DNA reads TGTGCCAGCAGCGTAATTGCCCCTATGGGGGAGCTGTTTTTT. The encoded protein is CASSVIAPMGELFF. J is TRBJ2-2 and V is TRBV7-2; D remains ambiguous. V lost 5 bases, J lost 8 bases, and 15 bases lay in between. Germline loops: CDR1 SGHTA, CDR2 FQGNSA. This CDR3 comprises 14 residues.